This T cell receptor beta chain was identified in a study of blood T cell repertoires in COVID-19 (dated by TCRdb to 2019 to 2021). Study-level background: Samples covering the acute and convalescent phases of COVID-19 were provided by collaborators in the United States, Italy and Spain. The prospective study material was composed of cDNA or gDNA derived from T cells, B-cell-depleted T cells, or PBMCs. The dataset comprised deeply sampled blood TCRbeta repertoires from subjects exposed to, actively infected with, or recovered from COVID-19. A freely available public database, intended as a resource for researchers studying the immune response to SARS-CoV-2, is where the repertoires were released. Samples were obtained from the ongoing ImmuneRACE study (first 160 participants) and from over 1,000 subjects provided by 6 global collaborators. A de-identified subject ID, COVID-19 status, age in years and sex were almost always included in the sample metadata. HLA class I and class II types, where available, came from metadata supplied by the sample provider rather than from assay-based typing.

As concerns this clone: There is no known antigen for this receptor. Per-base quality was not reported, and no clone a single base away is much larger than it.

Each collaborating institution followed its own protocols to collect whole blood in K2EDTA tubes. For TCRbeta analysis, collaborators shipped samples in one of three forms: frozen whole blood, isolated PBMCs, or DNA extracted from either of those sample types. TCRbeta CDR3 regions were amplified from genomic DNA by means of the immunoSEQ Assay, a bias-controlled multiplex PCR. Per the authors' processing: Within the assay, amplification of reference gene primers was used to estimate how many nucleated cells each sample contained. To quantify the absolute abundance of each unique TCRbeta CDR3 rearrangement, sequence reads were collapsed and filtered. For each sample, productive Simpson clonality was calculated as the square root of Simpson's diversity index across productive rearrangements. Held by TCRdb, this immuneACCESS table contains in-frame sequences only and omits some clones. Under half of the omission traces to an unresolved V gene where checked; the cause of the rest is unknown. V, J and clone size are those of that table, while D and trimming were read from the DNA. A total of some 38,000 clones appear in this sample, roughly 85% of them only once. Jointly, the top ten make up 44% of the sample.

What the research found in general, with its limitations: The amount of clinical and demographic metadata varied by source and participant and was provided uncurated.

The source is a man aged 55 to 70 with active or convalescent COVID-19. The sequenced sample consisted of peripheral blood.

The base sequence is TGTGCCAGCAGTTTAGTTGCTAGCGGGGATACAGATACGCAGTATTTT. It translates as CASSLVASGDTDTQYF. Recombination linked TRBV28 to TRBJ2-3, with 9 bases aligning to TRBD2. The junction shows trimming of 2 bases on V and 3 bases on J, and the gene matches do not reach 6 bases of it. CDR3 length: 16 amino acids, cysteine to phenylalanine. Only the CDR3 region is kept as DNA, spanning 48 bases read in frame from base 1. Reading the germline V gene gives CDR1 MDHEN and CDR2 SYDVKM.